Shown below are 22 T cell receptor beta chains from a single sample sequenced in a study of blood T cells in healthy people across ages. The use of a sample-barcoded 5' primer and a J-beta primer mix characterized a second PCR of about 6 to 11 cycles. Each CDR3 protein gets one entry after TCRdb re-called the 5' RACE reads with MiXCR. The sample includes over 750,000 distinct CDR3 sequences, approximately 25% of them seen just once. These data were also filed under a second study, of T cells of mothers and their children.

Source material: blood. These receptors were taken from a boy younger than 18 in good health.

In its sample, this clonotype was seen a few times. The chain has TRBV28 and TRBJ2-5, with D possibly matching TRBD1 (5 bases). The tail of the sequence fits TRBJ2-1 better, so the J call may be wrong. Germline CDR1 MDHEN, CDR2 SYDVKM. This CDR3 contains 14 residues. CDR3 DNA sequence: TGTGCCAGCAGTTTAGTTGGAAGGGGCAATGAGCAGTTCTTC. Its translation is CASSLVGRGNEQFF.

DNA for the CDR3: TGTGCCAGCAGTCAACTAAGACAGGAGTCTTCTGAAGCTTTCTTT. Translating it yields CASSQLRQESSEAFF. The rearrangement uses TRBV28 and TRBJ1-1; D is perhaps TRBD1 (6 bases). The CDR3 is 15 residues long. Trimming removed 5 bases from V and 6 bases from J, with 19 bases in between. Germline-derived CDR1 and CDR2 are MDHEN and SYDVKM.

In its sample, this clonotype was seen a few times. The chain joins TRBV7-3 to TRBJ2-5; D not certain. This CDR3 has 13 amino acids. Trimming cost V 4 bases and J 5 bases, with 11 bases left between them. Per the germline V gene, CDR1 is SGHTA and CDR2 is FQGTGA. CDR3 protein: CASSSWTGETQYF. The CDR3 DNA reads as TGTGCCAGCAGCTCATGGACCGGGGAGACCCAGTACTTC.

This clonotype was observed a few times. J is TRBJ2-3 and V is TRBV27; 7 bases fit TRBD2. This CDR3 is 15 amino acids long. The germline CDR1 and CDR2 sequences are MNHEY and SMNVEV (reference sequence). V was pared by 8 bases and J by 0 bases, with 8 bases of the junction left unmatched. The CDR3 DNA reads TGTGCCAGCCGGACCCTTAGCGGGAGCACAGATACGCAGTATTTT. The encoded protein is CASRTLSGSTDTQYF.

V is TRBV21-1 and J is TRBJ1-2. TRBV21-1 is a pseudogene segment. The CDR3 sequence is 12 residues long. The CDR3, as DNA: TGTGCCAGATCGGCCTGGGTTTATGGCTACACCTTC. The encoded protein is CARSAWVYGYTF.

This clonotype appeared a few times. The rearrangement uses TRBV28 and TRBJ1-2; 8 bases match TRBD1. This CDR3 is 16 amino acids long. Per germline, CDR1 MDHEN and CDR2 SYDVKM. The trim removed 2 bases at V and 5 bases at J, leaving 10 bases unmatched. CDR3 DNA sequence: TGTGCCAGCAGTTTAAGCGGACAGGGCGTTGGATATGGCTACACCTTC. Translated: CASSLSGQGVGYGYTF.

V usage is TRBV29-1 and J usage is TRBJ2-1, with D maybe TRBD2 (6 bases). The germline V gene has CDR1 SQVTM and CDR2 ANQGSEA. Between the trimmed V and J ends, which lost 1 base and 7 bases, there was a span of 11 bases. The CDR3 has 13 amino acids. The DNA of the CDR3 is TGCAGCGTTGAAGGCCCGGGAGCTAATGAGCAGTTCTTC. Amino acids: CSVEGPGANEQFF.

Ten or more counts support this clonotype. The CDR3 sequence: CASSLGEKLFF. The DNA of the CDR3 is TGTGCCAGCAGTTTGGGTGAAAAACTGTTTTTT. V gene TRBV12-3 or TRBV12-4 combines with J gene TRBJ1-4; D unresolved. This CDR3 comprises 11 residues. V lost 3 bases to trimming and J lost 7 bases, with 3 bases between them.

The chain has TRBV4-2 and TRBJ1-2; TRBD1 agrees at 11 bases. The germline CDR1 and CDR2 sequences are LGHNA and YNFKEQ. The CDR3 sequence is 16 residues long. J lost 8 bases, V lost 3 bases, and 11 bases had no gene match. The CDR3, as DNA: TGTGCCAGCAGCCAGAACCCGGACAGGGGGCGTAGCGGCTACACCTTC. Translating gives CASSQNPDRGRSGYTF.

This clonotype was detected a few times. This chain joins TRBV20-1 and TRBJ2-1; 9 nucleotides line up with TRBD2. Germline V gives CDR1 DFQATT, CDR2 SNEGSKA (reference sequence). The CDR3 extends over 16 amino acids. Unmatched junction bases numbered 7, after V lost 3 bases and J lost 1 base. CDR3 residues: CSARVIAGASYNEQFF. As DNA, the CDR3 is TGCAGTGCTAGGGTCATAGCGGGGGCATCCTACAATGAGCAGTTCTTC.

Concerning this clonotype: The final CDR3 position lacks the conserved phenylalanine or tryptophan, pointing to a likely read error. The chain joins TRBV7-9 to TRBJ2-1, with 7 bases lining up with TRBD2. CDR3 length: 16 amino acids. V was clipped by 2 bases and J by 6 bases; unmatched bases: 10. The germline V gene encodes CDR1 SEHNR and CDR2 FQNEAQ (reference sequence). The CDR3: CASSLSREGGGNEQFL. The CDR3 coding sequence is TGTGCCAGCAGCTTAAGTAGGGAGGGAGGCGGCAATGAGCAGTTCCTC.

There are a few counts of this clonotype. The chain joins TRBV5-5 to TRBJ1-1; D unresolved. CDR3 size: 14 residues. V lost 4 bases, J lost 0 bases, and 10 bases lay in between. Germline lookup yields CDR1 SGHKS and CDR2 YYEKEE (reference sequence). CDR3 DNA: TGTGCCAGCAGCGTGGGGTCTATGAACACTGAAGCTTTCTTT. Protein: CASSVGSMNTEAFF.

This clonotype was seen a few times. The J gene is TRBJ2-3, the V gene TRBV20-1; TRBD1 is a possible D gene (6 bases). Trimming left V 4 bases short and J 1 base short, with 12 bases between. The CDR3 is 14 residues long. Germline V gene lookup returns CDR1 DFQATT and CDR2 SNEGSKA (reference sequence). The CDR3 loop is CSANGRGGTDTQYF. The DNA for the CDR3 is TGCAGTGCTAACGGCAGGGGAGGCACAGATACGCAGTATTTT.

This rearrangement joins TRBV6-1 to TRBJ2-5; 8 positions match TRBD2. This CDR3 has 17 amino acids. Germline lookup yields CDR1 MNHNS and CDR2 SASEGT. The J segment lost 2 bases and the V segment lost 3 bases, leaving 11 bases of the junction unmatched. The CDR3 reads CASSDVSGGLWQETQYF. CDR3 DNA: TGTGCCAGCAGTGATGTTTCGGGGGGGTTGTGGCAAGAGACCCAGTACTTC.

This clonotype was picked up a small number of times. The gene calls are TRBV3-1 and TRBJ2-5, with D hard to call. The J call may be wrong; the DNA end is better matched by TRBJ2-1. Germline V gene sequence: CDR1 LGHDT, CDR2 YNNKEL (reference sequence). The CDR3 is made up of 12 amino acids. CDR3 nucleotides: TGTGCCAGCAGCCAAGGGCGAACTGAGCAGTTCTTC. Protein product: CASSQGRTEQFF.

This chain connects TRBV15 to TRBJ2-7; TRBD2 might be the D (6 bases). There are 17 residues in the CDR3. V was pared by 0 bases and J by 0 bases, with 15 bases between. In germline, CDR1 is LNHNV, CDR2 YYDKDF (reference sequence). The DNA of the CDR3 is TGTGCCACCAGCAGAGATTTGGTAGCGGCAAGCTCCTACGAGCAGTACTTC. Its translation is CATSRDLVAASSYEQYF.

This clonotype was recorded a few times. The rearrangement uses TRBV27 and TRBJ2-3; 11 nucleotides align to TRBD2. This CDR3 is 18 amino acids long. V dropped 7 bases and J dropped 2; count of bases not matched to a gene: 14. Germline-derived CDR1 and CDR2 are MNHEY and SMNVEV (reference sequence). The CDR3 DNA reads TGTGCCAGCACCGTAATAGCGGGGGGGCCAGCGGACACAGATACGCAGTATTTT. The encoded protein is CASTVIAGGPADTDTQYF.

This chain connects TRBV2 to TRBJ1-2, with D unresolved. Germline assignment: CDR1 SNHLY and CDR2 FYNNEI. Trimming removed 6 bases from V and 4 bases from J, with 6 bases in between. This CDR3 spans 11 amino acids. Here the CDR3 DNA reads TGTGCCAGCAGACTTACCTATGGCTACACCTTC. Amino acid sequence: CASRLTYGYTF.

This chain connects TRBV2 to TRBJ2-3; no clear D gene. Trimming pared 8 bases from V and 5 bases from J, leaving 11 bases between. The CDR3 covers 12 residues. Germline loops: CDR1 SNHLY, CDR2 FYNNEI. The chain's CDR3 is CASYGLGDTQYF. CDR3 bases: TGTGCCAGCTACGGCCTGGGAGATACGCAGTATTTT.

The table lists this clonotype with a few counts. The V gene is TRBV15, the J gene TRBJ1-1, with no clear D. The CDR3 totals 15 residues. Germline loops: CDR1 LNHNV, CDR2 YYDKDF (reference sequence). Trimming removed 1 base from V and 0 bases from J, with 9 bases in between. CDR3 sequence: CATSRGLAMNTEAFF. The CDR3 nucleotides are TGTGCCACCAGCAGAGGACTTGCGATGAACACTGAAGCTTTCTTT.

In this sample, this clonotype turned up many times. The CDR3 is CASSLNDYNEQFF. As DNA, the CDR3 is TGTGCCAGCAGTTTAAACGACTACAATGAGCAGTTCTTC. The gene calls are TRBV12-3 or TRBV12-4 and TRBJ2-5; D is undetermined. The J call is in doubt because the DNA end fits TRBJ2-1 better. This CDR3 has 13 amino acids.

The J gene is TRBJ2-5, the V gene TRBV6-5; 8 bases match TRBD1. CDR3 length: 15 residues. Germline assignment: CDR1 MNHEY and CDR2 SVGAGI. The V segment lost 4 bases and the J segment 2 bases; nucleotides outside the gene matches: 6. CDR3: CASSWAGGVQETQYF. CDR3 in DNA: TGTGCCAGCAGTTGGGCAGGGGGCGTTCAAGAGACCCAGTACTTC.